Here is one T cell receptor beta chain with its context. Its antigen is not yet known. Per-base quality was not reported, and no clone a single base away is much larger than it. The CDR1 and CDR2 encoded by the germline V gene are MNHNS and SASEGT. The CDR3 starts with the cysteine, ends with the phenylalanine, and has 14 residues. Only the CDR3 DNA stays, 42 bases, in frame from base 1. V loses 3 bases, J loses 8 bases, and the germline ends lie 13 bases apart. The record originates from a study of immune evolution from preneoplasia to lung adenocarcinoma (dated by TCRdb to the early 2020s). Background on the whole study: HLA loss of heterozygosity was seen in roughly 6.6%, 14% and 36% of AIS, MIA and ADC lesions, and in no AAH lesions. Resected precursor lesions (AAH, AIS, MIA) and invasive adenocarcinomas were compared with paired morphologically normal lung tissue. The sample size depended on which specimens were available, not on a prior power calculation. POLYSOLVER was used to infer class I HLA alleles from exome data, and LOHHLA was used to detect allele-specific HLA loss. According to the study, fewer than 130 samples went through TCR sequencing. The TCR sequencing data were obtained from 51 patients. The study profiled immune contexture across lung adenocarcinoma precursors and invasive adenocarcinoma using immune gene expression, TCR sequencing and multiplex immunofluorescence. Whole exome sequencing and methylation data from the same cohort of nodules were integrated with the immune data. In total, the cohort included roughly 49 patients with pulmonary nodules, all of whom underwent surgical resection.

The immunoSEQ hsTCRbeta Kit was used to sequence TCR beta CDR3 regions from DNA. In the authors' own workflow: TCR sequencing data were analysed with the ImmunoSEQ Analyzer. T cell clonality was calculated on productive rearrangements as 1 minus Pielou's evenness. The inverse Simpson index, applied to productive templates, was used to measure T cell diversity. T cell density was TCR beta template counts normalized to usable DNA, estimated by amplifying and sequencing housekeeping genes. Two-sided Kruskal-Wallis tests were used to compare TCR metrics between histologic stages. Drawn from immuneACCESS, this table holds only the in-frame rearrangements with V and J called that TCRdb kept. Clones are partly lost; checked studies trace under half to an unresolved V gene and leave the rest unexplained. Clone size and the V and J calls come from that table; the DNA yielded D and trimming. A total of around 4,500 clones appear in this sample, roughly four fifths of them only once. Approximately 8.8% of the sample comes from the top ten.

Resection was performed on patients in Japan or China between about 2013 and 2018. The histologic diagnosis of each case was independently confirmed on H&E slides by two lung cancer pathologists. Macro-dissection after pathologic assessment enriched premalignant or tumor cells for nucleic acid extraction. FFPE tissue was used for DNA isolation with the AllPrep DNA/RNA FFPE Kit. Study-wide findings and limitations: Findings were based on association rather than direct causation; larger cohorts with long-term follow-up and longitudinal biopsies were deemed needed. Normal lung showed the highest clonality, whereas later-stage lesions appeared to have higher T cell density and diversity but lower clonality. T cell clonality was highest in KRAS-mutant nodules compared with EGFR-mutant or double wild-type lesions. Normal lung had the highest top T cell clone frequencies, which appeared to decline progressively from AAH through AIS, MIA and invasive adenocarcinoma. Because all patients came from Japan and China, whether the findings apply to Western populations was uncertain.

This TCR derives from an older person with lung adenocarcinoma. The sequence links TRBV6-1 to TRBJ1-4; there is no confident call for the D gene. Source material: FFPE lung adenocarcinoma in situ tissue. Taken with the paper, the label for cell subset or site translates to: preinvasive adenocarcinoma in situ (AIS). DNA sequence: TGTGCCAGCAGTGAGGCTACCGGAAGGGAAAAACTGTTTTTT. This translates into CASSEATGREKLFF.